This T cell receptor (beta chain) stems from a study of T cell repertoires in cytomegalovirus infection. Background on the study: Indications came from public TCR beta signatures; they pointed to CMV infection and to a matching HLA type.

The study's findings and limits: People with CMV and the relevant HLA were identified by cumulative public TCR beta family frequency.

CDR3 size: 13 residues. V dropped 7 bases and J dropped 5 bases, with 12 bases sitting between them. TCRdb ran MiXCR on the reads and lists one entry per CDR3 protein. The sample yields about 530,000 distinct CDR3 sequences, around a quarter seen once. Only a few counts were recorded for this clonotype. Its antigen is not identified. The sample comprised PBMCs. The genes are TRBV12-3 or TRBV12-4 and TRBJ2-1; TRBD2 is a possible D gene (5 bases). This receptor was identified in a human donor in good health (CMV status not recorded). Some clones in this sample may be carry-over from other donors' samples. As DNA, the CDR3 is TGTGCCAGCAAGATCGATAGCGACAATGAGCAGTTCTTC. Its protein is CASKIDSDNEQFF.